This T cell receptor beta chain derives from a study of T cells in Graves' hyperthyroidism and ophthalmopathy. The overall study: Any treatment followed the collection of peripheral blood at initial diagnosis. Study-wide points: Stable hyperthyroidism was told apart from ophthalmopathy by a model built on 13 V-J features.

V was pared by 2 bases and J by 2 bases, with 13 bases between. This CDR3 has 14 amino acids. Germline loops: CDR1 DFQATT, CDR2 SNEGSKA (reference sequence). For ophthalmopathy patients, the Clinical Activity Score was at least 3 and the NOSPECS grade at least 4; duration was under 3 months. Investigators excluded patients with uncontrolled infection, other autoimmune disease, pregnancy or lactation. Worth noting for this clonotype: Its antigen remains unidentified.

The investigators amplified TCR beta CDR3 regions from RNA transcripts. A set of HTBI primers served as the primers for a first-round RT-PCR of the TCR CDR3. Each CDR3 protein gets one entry after TCRdb re-called the multiplex PCR reads with MiXCR. The sample lists fewer than 700,000 distinct CDR3 sequences; roughly a sixth were seen once. Sequencing used blood. The chain has TRBV20-1 and TRBJ2-7, with TRBD1 as a possible D gene (5 bases). The clonotype originates from a woman aged 18-29 years with Graves' ophthalmopathy. The chain's CDR3 is CSARNRTPTYEQYF. The CDR3 nucleotides read TGCAGTGCTAGAAACCGGACACCAACCTACGAGCAGTACTTC.